Listed here is a single T cell receptor beta chain. Its antigen is currently unknown. The record originates from a study of identifying expanded T cells in peripheral blood. Whole-study results and caveats: Clone count variance between two-week samples rose with total template count. About 1.2 clones differed between technical replicates, versus about 16 and 19 over time.

CDR1 and CDR2 from the germline V gene are MNHEY and SMNVEV (reference sequence). The CDR3 totals 15 residues. Trimming cost V 6 bases and J 3 bases; bases outside gene matches: 7. Sequencing was performed with immunoSEQ multiplex PCR; in TCRdb, only in-frame clones are kept and a portion is missing. Here the sample spans around 99,000 clones, less than 90% being singletons. The chain recombines TRBV27 with TRBJ2-7; 11 bases line up with TRBD1. Material: blood. The receptor was isolated from a person aged 18-69 years in good health. The CDR3 bases are TGTGCCAGCAGCCTACCGGGACAGGGGGTCTACGAGCAGTACTTC. It codes for CASSLPGQGVYEQYF.